This T cell receptor (beta chain) was obtained from a study of T cell responses to AZD1222 COVID-19 vaccine. Clones were sequenced by immunoSEQ multiplex PCR, and TCRdb holds only the in-frame ones, with some missing. The table has tens of thousands of clones, roughly 87% seen once; the top ten hold under 30%. About this clone: Its antigen remains unidentified.

General study results and limits: Nearly half of spike-specific TCRs reportedly target variant regions that are unmutated in the B.1.351 and B.1.1.7 variants. Without day 14 samples, only post-peak T cell repertoires were studied. Among AZD1222 vaccinees, only 6 or 7 were seropositive at baseline. Vaccine-associated CD4 TCRs spanned spike, dominant at 160-218 and 743-854.

The CDR3 spans 16 residues. Trimming shortened V by 0 bases and J by 0 bases, and 11 bases separated the two germline ends. Germline V CDR1 and CDR2: SGDLS, YYNGEE. The origin of this receptor is an adult in good health. The specimen comprised peripheral blood, sampled on day 0 of AZD1222 vaccination. V gene TRBV9 combines with J gene TRBJ2-3; D remains ambiguous. The CDR3 sequence is CASSVVREFSTDTQYF. CDR3 coding DNA: TGTGCCAGCAGCGTAGTACGAGAATTTAGCACAGATACGCAGTATTTT.